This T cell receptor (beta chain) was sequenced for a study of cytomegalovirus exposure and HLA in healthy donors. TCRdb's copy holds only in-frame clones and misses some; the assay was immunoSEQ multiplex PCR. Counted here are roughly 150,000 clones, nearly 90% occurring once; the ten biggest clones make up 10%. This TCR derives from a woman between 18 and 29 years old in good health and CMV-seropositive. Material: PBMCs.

The CDR3 DNA reads TGTGCCAGCGGATCGGGACAGGGCGATGGCTACACCTTC. Its translation: CASGSGQGDGYTF. The chain combines TRBV2 with TRBJ1-2; TRBD1 matches at 9 bases. Trimming removed 8 bases from V and 6 bases from J; junction bases left unmatched: 7. The CDR3 spans 13 residues. The V gene's germline CDR1 is SNHLY and CDR2 FYNNEI.